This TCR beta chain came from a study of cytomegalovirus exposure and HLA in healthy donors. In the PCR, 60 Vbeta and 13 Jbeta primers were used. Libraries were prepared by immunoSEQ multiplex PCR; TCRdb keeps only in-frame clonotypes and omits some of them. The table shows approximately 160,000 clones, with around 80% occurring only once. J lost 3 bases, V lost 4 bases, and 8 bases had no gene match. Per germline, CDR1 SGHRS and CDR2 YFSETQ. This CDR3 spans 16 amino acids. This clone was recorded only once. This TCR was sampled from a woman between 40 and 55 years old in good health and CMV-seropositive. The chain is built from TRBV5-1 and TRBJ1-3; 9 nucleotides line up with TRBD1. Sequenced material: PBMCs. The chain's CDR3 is CASSNTGGAGGNTIYF. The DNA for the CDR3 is TGCGCCAGCAGCAACACAGGGGGCGCGGGTGGAAACACCATATATTTT.